One and the same sample provided the 18 T cell receptor beta chains below, sequenced in a study of blood T cell repertoires in COVID-19. The data were produced by immunoSEQ multiplex PCR, yet TCRdb's version contains in-frame clones alone and is incomplete. Among 110,000 or so clones listed, 88% were seen once. The sample comprised peripheral blood. All receptors come from a human donor in a cohort sampled during active COVID-19.

This clone appeared once. The V call is TRBV30, the J call TRBJ2-7; D call uncertain. The V and J ends lost 2 bases and 3 bases respectively, with 14 bases between them. Germline V CDR1 and CDR2: GTSNPN, SVGIG (reference sequence). This CDR3 comprises 14 residues. The CDR3 DNA follows: TGTGCCTGGAGTACGTCAGGATTGCTCTACGAGCAGTACTTC. It encodes CAWSTSGLLYEQYF.

This sequence joins TRBV10-2 and TRBJ1-1; no clear D. The CDR3 contains 15 residues. V lost 3 bases to trimming and J lost 0 bases, with 11 bases between them. Germline V gives CDR1 WSHSY, CDR2 SAAADI. Here the CDR3 DNA reads TGCGCCAGCAGTGATTTCGGCAGGCTGAACACTGAAGCTTTCTTT. Translated, it gives CASSDFGRLNTEAFF.

This clone has just one count. The V and J genes are TRBV2 and TRBJ1-1, with D perhaps TRBD1 (6 bases). The ends were cut back, 0 bases at V and 6 bases at J, with 11 bases in the middle. The length of the CDR3 is 14 residues. CDR1 is SNHLY, CDR2 FYNNEI, per germline. CDR3: CASSEAPGTPEAFF. In DNA, the CDR3 is TGTGCCAGCAGTGAAGCGCCCGGGACACCTGAAGCTTTCTTT.

The rearrangement uses TRBV5-8 and TRBJ1-5; 7 positions match TRBD1. V lost 4 bases and J lost 6; bases outside the gene matches: 13. CDR3 size: 16 residues. From germline, CDR1 is SGHTS and CDR2 YDEGEE. CDR3 in DNA: TGTGCCAGCAGCGACGGGACAGCTTCGGGTAGTCAGCCCCAGCATTTT. Its translation is CASSDGTASGSQPQHF. Filled out from reference TRBV5-8 and TRBJ1-5, the complete variable domain reads EAGVTQSPTHLIKTRGQQATLRCSPISGHTSVYWYQQALGLGLQFLLWYDEGEERNRGNFPPRFSGRQFPNYSSELNVNALELEDSALYLCASSDGTASGSQPQHFGDGTRLSIL.

Only one count was recorded for this clone. The rearrangement joins TRBV5-6 to TRBJ1-5, with 9 bases matching TRBD1. Germline CDR1 SGHDT, CDR2 YYEEEE. The CDR3 sequence is 15 residues long. V was clipped by 5 bases and J by 5 bases; unmatched bases: 8. CDR3 coding DNA: TGTGCCAGCAGTAGCAGGGACAGGGAATATCAGCCCCAGCATTTT. Its protein is CASSSRDREYQPQHF.

The chain carries TRBV29-1 and TRBJ1-2, with 8 bases aligning to TRBD1. The V gene end was trimmed by 6 bases and the J gene end by 8 bases; junction bases not matched to a gene: 5. This CDR3 spans 11 amino acids. Germline loops: CDR1 SQVTM, CDR2 ANQGSEA. The CDR3 DNA reads TGCAGCGTCGGACAGGGCCAAGGCTACACCTTC. Amino acid sequence: CSVGQGQGYTF.

The gene calls are TRBV4-1 and TRBJ2-7; D might be TRBD1 (5 bases). The CDR3 has 15 amino acids. Between the trimmed V and J ends, which lost 0 bases and 4 bases, there was a span of 13 bases. From germline, CDR1 is MGHRA and CDR2 YSYEKL. The DNA of the CDR3 is TGCGCCAGCAGCCAAGATAGGGGCGAAAGGTACGAGCAGTACTTC. It codes for CASSQDRGERYEQYF.

The chain links TRBV11-2 to TRBJ1-3; D call uncertain. V lost 3 bases and J 0 bases, leaving 9 bases between the germline ends. Germline CDR1 reads SGHAT; CDR2 reads FQNNGV. This CDR3 is 15 amino acids long. The CDR3 here is CASSFLPGSGNTIYF. CDR3 nucleotides: TGTGCCAGCAGCTTTCTCCCCGGCTCTGGAAACACCATATATTTT.

This rearrangement joins TRBV2 to TRBJ2-6; D gene uncertain. The CDR3 contains 14 residues. The ends were cut back, 2 bases at V and 8 bases at J, with 10 bases in the middle. CDR1 and CDR2 from the germline V gene are SNHLY and FYNNEI. The CDR3 loop is CASSEKSLSNVLTF. The CDR3 DNA reads as TGTGCCAGCAGTGAAAAGAGTCTGTCCAACGTCCTGACTTTC.

The rearrangement links TRBV6-5 to TRBJ2-1, with D uncertain. V lost 0 bases and J lost 8, with 2 bases in between. This CDR3 has 11 residues. Per germline, CDR1 MNHEY and CDR2 SVGAGI. The DNA of the CDR3 is TGTGCCAGCAGTTACTCCGATGAGCAGTTCTTC. Residues: CASSYSDEQFF.

The chain couples TRBV5-8 to TRBJ2-4; D call uncertain. The CDR3 covers 12 residues. The germline V gene has CDR1 SGHTS and CDR2 YDEGEE. V was clipped by 1 base and J by 6 bases, with 5 bases between them. Written as DNA, the CDR3 is TGTGCCAGCAGCTTGACGGGAAACATTCAGTACTTC. Translating it yields CASSLTGNIQYF.

The rearrangement joins TRBV5-6 to TRBJ2-2, with D uncertain. CDR1 is SGHDT and CDR2 is YYEEEE in the germline V gene. CDR3 length: 14 amino acids. V was trimmed by 0 bases and J by 8 bases, leaving 11 bases between them. As DNA, the CDR3 is TGTGCCAGCAGCTTGGCTGTGGCATCAGGGGAGCTGTTTTTT. Translated: CASSLAVASGELFF.

V and J are TRBV19 and TRBJ2-5, with D possibly TRBD1 on 6 matching bases. Between the trimmed V and J ends, which lost 7 bases and 4 bases, there was a span of 19 bases. Germline assignment: CDR1 LNHDA and CDR2 SQIVND (reference sequence). CDR3 size: 15 residues. Written as DNA, the CDR3 is TGTGCCAGTAAAACGAGGGGGAGCGAGGGAGAGACCCAGTACTTC. Translating it yields CASKTRGSEGETQYF.

This chain joins TRBV19 and TRBJ2-1; 7 nucleotides line up with TRBD1. J gave up 12 bases and V 5 bases, and 19 bases lay outside the gene matches. CDR1 LNHDA and CDR2 SQIVND come from the germline V gene (reference sequence). There are 16 residues in the CDR3. The CDR3 loop is CASSRTTGVANHVQFF. CDR3 bases: TGTGCCAGTAGTCGAACCACAGGGGTGGCGAATCATGTGCAGTTCTTC.

V and J are TRBV13 and TRBJ1-1; D might be TRBD1 (6 bases). CDR1 and CDR2 (germline): PRHDT, FYEKMQ (reference sequence). The CDR3 runs to 13 residues. V lost 3 bases to trimming and J lost 4 bases, with 9 bases between them. In DNA form, the CDR3 reads TGTGCCAGCAGCTTCCAGGGGAGCACTGAAGCTTTCTTT. Protein product: CASSFQGSTEAFF.

The chain links TRBV24-1 to TRBJ1-1, with D perhaps matching TRBD1 (5 bases). V gave up 7 bases and J gave up 4 bases, with 12 bases separating them. The CDR3 sequence is 13 residues long. CDR1 and CDR2 (germline): KGHDR, SFDVKD. CDR3 sequence (DNA): TGTGCCACCAGGGAAAGCGGGGGCACTGAAGCTTTCTTT. Translation: CATRESGGTEAFF.

The V call is TRBV27, the J call TRBJ1-6, with D hard to call. The CDR3 sequence is 15 residues long. CDR1 MNHEY and CDR2 SMNVEV come from the germline V gene (reference sequence). V gave up 3 bases and J gave up 9 bases, with 15 bases separating them. In DNA form, the CDR3 reads TGTGCCAGCAGTTTGGAGTCTTTCCGAAGTTCACCCCTCCACTTT. This sequence encodes CASSLESFRSSPLHF.

This clone was recorded only once. The sample contains more than one DNA sequence encoding this CDR3. J is TRBJ2-2 and V is TRBV5-1, with 9 nucleotides matching TRBD1. J lost 1 base, V lost 5 bases, and 3 bases had no gene match. Germline CDR1 is SGHRS and CDR2 is YFSETQ. The CDR3 runs 15 residues. CDR3 region: CASSRGQGNTGELFF. The CDR3 DNA reads TGCGCCAGCAGTAGGGGACAGGGGAACACCGGGGAGCTGTTTTTT.